Each of the 27 T cell receptor beta chains below was sequenced from the same sample in a study of identical twins. TCRdb re-derived calls from the 5' RACE reads in MiXCR, one entry per CDR3 protein. Found here are 700,000 or so distinct CDR3 sequences, 8.5% to 9.5% of them singletons; the top ten hold 0.8% to 1%. This sample also appeared in a second study, on yellow fever vaccine responses in identical twins.

The material sequenced was PBMCs. These receptors were collected from a woman between 18 and 29 years old in good health.

This clonotype came up once. V is TRBV18 and J is TRBJ1-1; no firm D call. Germline V lookup: CDR1 KGHSH, CDR2 LQKENI. The CDR3 length is 15 residues. The V end was cut by 3 bases, the J end by 0 bases, with 11 bases between. The CDR3 spells CASSPMDGMNTEAFF. The CDR3 DNA follows: TGTGCCAGCTCACCCATGGACGGAATGAACACTGAAGCTTTCTTT.

The chain joins TRBV20-1 to TRBJ2-1; D may be TRBD1 or TRBD2 (5 bases each). Per germline, CDR1 DFQATT and CDR2 SNEGSKA (reference sequence). V dropped 0 bases and J dropped 2 bases, with 11 bases sitting between them. CDR3 length equals 15 residues. CDR3 region: CSAREGGTTYNEQFF. The CDR3 coding sequence is TGCAGTGCTAGAGAAGGTGGGACGACCTACAATGAGCAGTTCTTC.

V and J are TRBV4-1 and TRBJ1-4; D unclear. This CDR3 contains 15 residues. Germline CDR1 and CDR2: MGHRA and YSYEKL. With 0 bases removed from V and 10 bases from J, the gap between germline ends came to 15 bases. CDR3 DNA sequence: TGCGCCAGCAGCCAAGATTCGTTGGGCGCGGGAAAACTGTTTTTT. Residues: CASSQDSLGAGKLFF.

J is TRBJ2-7 and V is TRBV30; 7 bases match TRBD1. Germline V lookup: CDR1 GTSNPN, CDR2 SVGIG (reference sequence). J was trimmed by 6 bases and V by 6 bases; bases with no gene match: 2. This CDR3 region has 10 residues. Here the CDR3 DNA reads TGTGCCTGTGACAGGGCCGAGCAGTACTTC. Translated, it gives CACDRAEQYF.

J is TRBJ2-7 and V is TRBV12-5, with TRBD1 matching 9 bases. The CDR3 totals 14 residues. Germline V gene lookup returns CDR1 LGHNT and CDR2 FRNRAP. V lost 6 bases, J lost 3 bases, and 6 bases stayed unmatched. In DNA, the CDR3 is TGTGCTAGTGGGTCGGGACAGGGCTTCTACGAGCAGTACTTC. This translates into CASGSGQGFYEQYF. Looking up the rest from reference TRBV12-5 and TRBJ2-7 gives the full variable domain: DARVTQTPRHKVTEMGQEVTMRCQPILGHNTVFWYRQTMMQGLELLAYFRNRAPLDDSGMPKDRFSAEMPDATLATLKIQPSEPRDSAVYFCASGSGQGFYEQYFGPGTRLTVT.

V usage is TRBV12-3 or TRBV12-4 and J usage is TRBJ2-7; D is perhaps TRBD2 (5 bases). Trimming stripped 4 bases from V and 3 bases from J, with 13 bases between. This CDR3 is built from 14 residues. The CDR3: CASSSRGYDYEQYF. The CDR3 DNA reads TGTGCCAGCAGTTCCCGGGGTTACGACTACGAGCAGTACTTC.

This clonotype was seen a handful of times. The V call is TRBV29-1, the J call TRBJ2-1; D gene ambiguous. V dropped 6 bases and J dropped 7 bases, with 13 bases sitting between them. This CDR3 comprises 12 residues. Looked up from germline, CDR1 is SQVTM and CDR2 is ANQGSEA. CDR3 region: CSVQDLTNEQFF. The CDR3 region has the DNA TGCAGCGTCCAGGACCTAACAAATGAGCAGTTCTTC.

The chain links TRBV6-2 or TRBV6-3 to TRBJ2-1; 11 nucleotides align to TRBD2. Germline CDR1 MNHEY, CDR2 SVGEGT. With V trimmed by 4 bases and J by 4 bases, 21 bases remained unmatched. The CDR3 spans 21 residues. The CDR3 sequence is CASSSLAGVLSTEGTYNEQFF. The DNA of the CDR3 is TGTGCCAGCAGTTCACTAGCGGGAGTTTTGTCCACAGAAGGGACATACAATGAGCAGTTCTTC.

CDR3 residues: CAMAPGASNTGELFF. The CDR3 DNA sequence: TGTGCCATGGCCCCAGGGGCCAGTAACACCGGGGAGCTGTTTTTT. The chain combines TRBV5-5 with TRBJ2-2; a possible D gene is TRBD1 (6 bases). The CDR3 totals 15 residues. V lost 9 bases and J 2 bases, leaving 17 bases between the germline ends. CDR1 and CDR2 (germline): SGHKS, YYEKEE (reference sequence).

This clonotype was recorded a few times. The chain has TRBV3-1 and TRBJ2-7, with 8 positions matching TRBD2. There are 16 residues in the CDR3. Looked up from germline, CDR1 is LGHDT and CDR2 is YNNKEL (reference sequence). V shed 4 bases and J 5 bases; nucleotides not matched to a gene: 13. The CDR3 loop reads CASSLRPGLVNHEQYF. CDR3 DNA: TGTGCCAGCAGCCTTCGACCGGGACTAGTCAATCACGAGCAGTACTTC.

This clonotype showed up many times. The DNA for the CDR3 is TGTGCCAGCGGGCCCCCCGTCTCTGGGGCCAACGTCCTGACTTTC. Its translation: CASGPPVSGANVLTF. This chain connects TRBV6-2 or TRBV6-3 to TRBJ2-6; D call uncertain. The germline CDR1 and CDR2 sequences are MNHEY and SVGEGT. The CDR3 is 15 amino acids. Trimming cost V 8 bases and J 0 bases, with 11 bases left between them.

This clonotype occurred many times. The genes are TRBV29-1 and TRBJ2-5, with D uncertain. Trimming removed 5 bases from V and 5 bases from J, with 30 bases in between. This CDR3 spans 18 amino acids. Germline V gene sequence: CDR1 SQVTM, CDR2 ANQGSEA. The CDR3 reads CSVLWRQNRVLSGETQYF. The CDR3 DNA sequence: TGCAGCGTTCTCTGGCGGCAGAATCGGGTGTTATCCGGGGAGACCCAGTACTTC.

This clonotype came up many times. The chain is built from TRBV12-3 or TRBV12-4 and TRBJ1-2; perhaps TRBD1 as D (5 bases). The CDR3 runs 12 residues. The V end lost 2 bases, the J end lost 8 bases, and 9 bases lay between the germline ends. Here the CDR3 DNA reads TGTGCCAGCAGTTTAATGGGGGGGGGCTACACCTTC. Its translation: CASSLMGGGYTF.

This clonotype came up many times. The J gene is TRBJ1-1, the V gene TRBV5-1, with 7 bases aligning to TRBD1. The CDR3 sequence is 15 residues long. Germline V gives CDR1 SGHRS, CDR2 YFSETQ. The V and J ends lost 4 bases and 6 bases, in that order; junction bases with no gene match: 12. The CDR3 DNA follows: TGCGCCAGCAGCAGCCTTTTACAGGGGAGCGCTGAAGCTTTCTTT. This sequence encodes CASSSLLQGSAEAFF.

This sequence joins TRBV5-4 and TRBJ2-3; TRBD2 agrees at 8 bases. CDR1 and CDR2 (germline): SGHNT, YYREEE (reference sequence). V lost 2 bases, J lost 1 base, and 18 bases stayed unmatched. The CDR3 is 20 residues long. This chain's CDR3 is CASSFQLGSSGTTGTDTQYF. The CDR3 region has the DNA TGTGCCAGCAGCTTCCAGCTTGGTAGTAGCGGGACAACGGGCACAGATACGCAGTATTTT. The full variable domain, completed using reference TRBV5-4 and TRBJ2-3, is ETGVTQSPTHLIKTRGQQVTLRCSSQSGHNTVSWYQQALGQGPQFIFQYYREEENGRGNFPPRFSGLQFPNYSSELNVNALELDDSALYLCASSFQLGSSGTTGTDTQYFGPGTRLTVL.

This clonotype was seen a few times. V usage is TRBV20-1 and J usage is TRBJ2-3; 7 bases are a match to TRBD2. Germline values: CDR1 DFQATT, CDR2 SNEGSKA (reference sequence). J was trimmed by 3 bases and V by 8 bases; bases with no gene match: 11. The CDR3 is made up of 14 amino acids. CDR3 sequence reads: CSNWGGGVTDTQYF. DNA of the CDR3: TGCAGTAATTGGGGGGGAGGGGTGACAGATACGCAGTATTTT.

This clonotype was found a few times. The rearrangement uses TRBV6-2 or TRBV6-3 and TRBJ1-1; TRBD1 is a possible D gene (5 bases). CDR3 length equals 14 residues. Trimming removed 2 bases from V and 5 bases from J, with 12 bases in between. Germline CDR1 reads MNHEY; CDR2 reads SVGEGT. The CDR3 reads CASSYLGRGTEAFF. CDR3 coding DNA: TGTGCCAGCAGTTACCTGGGGCGCGGAACTGAAGCTTTCTTT.

This clonotype was seen a handful of times. This chain joins TRBV5-8 and TRBJ2-7; D gene ambiguous. This CDR3 is 12 amino acids long. Looked up from germline, CDR1 is SGHTS and CDR2 is YDEGEE. V was cut by 0 bases and J by 9 bases, with 10 bases left in between. CDR3 DNA: TGTGCCAGCAGCTTGGACCGAACGGGGCAGTACTTC. This encodes CASSLDRTGQYF.

This clonotype was picked up a small number of times. The chain recombines TRBV2 with TRBJ2-5; 9 bases agree with TRBD2. CDR1 and CDR2 from the germline V gene are SNHLY and FYNNEI. Trimming took 3 bases from V and 4 from J; bases not matched to a gene: 9. The CDR3 is 16 amino acids. The chain's CDR3 is CASSDLAGGSGETQYF. The CDR3 coding sequence is TGTGCCAGCAGTGATCTCGCGGGGGGGTCGGGAGAGACCCAGTACTTC.

Concerning this clonotype itself: A much larger clone is a single base away; this may be a read error. The chain employs TRBV2 and TRBJ2-7; TRBD1 or TRBD2 may be the D gene (5 bases each). Trimming took 7 bases from V and 2 from J, leaving 21 bases between them. Per the germline V gene, CDR1 is SNHLY and CDR2 is FYNNEI. The CDR3 contains 16 residues. Here the CDR3 DNA reads TGTGCCAGCATGACCTGGGAGACAAGGGGTGCCTACGAGCAGTACTTC. Amino acid sequence: CASMTWETRGAYEQYF.

The table lists this clonotype with many counts. The chain uses TRBV2 and TRBJ2-7; 11 bases match TRBD1. V lost 6 bases, J lost 1 base, and 2 bases stayed unmatched. CDR1 and CDR2 from the germline V gene are SNHLY and FYNNEI. The CDR3 runs 14 residues. The CDR3 is CASRGQGGSYEQYF. The CDR3 bases are TGTGCCAGCAGGGGACAGGGGGGTTCCTACGAGCAGTACTTC.

This clonotype has just a few counts. V usage is TRBV5-1 and J usage is TRBJ1-5; TRBD1 might be the D (6 bases). Germline V CDR1 and CDR2: SGHRS, YFSETQ. This CDR3 comprises 14 residues. V dropped 1 base and J dropped 12 bases, with 17 bases sitting between them. The chain's CDR3 is CASSLNGGLGLQHF. Written as DNA, the CDR3 is TGCGCCAGCAGCTTGAATGGGGGCCTAGGGCTCCAGCATTTT.

This chain links TRBV19 with TRBJ1-5; no reliable D call. The CDR3 has 13 residues. The germline V gene encodes CDR1 LNHDA and CDR2 SQIVND (reference sequence). Trimming left V 0 bases short and J 6 bases short, with 6 bases between. The CDR3 nucleotides are TGTGCCAGTAGTATAGAGGGTCGTCAGCCCCAGCATTTT. The encoded protein is CASSIEGRQPQHF.

This clonotype was counted at least ten times. V gene TRBV28 combines with J gene TRBJ2-1, with D possibly matching TRBD2 (5 bases). Germline V gene sequence: CDR1 MDHEN, CDR2 SYDVKM. CDR3 size: 15 residues. The V gene lost 6 bases and the J gene lost 0 bases, with 12 bases spanning the gap. CDR3 sequence: CASRSGTSSYNEQFF. In nucleotides, the CDR3 is TGTGCCAGCAGGAGCGGAACAAGCTCCTACAATGAGCAGTTCTTC.

The chain carries TRBV6-2 or TRBV6-3 and TRBJ2-7, with D uncertain. Deletions cut 0 bases from V and 2 bases from J, with 5 bases between. This CDR3 spans 13 amino acids. Germline CDR1 MNHEY, CDR2 SVGEGT. The CDR3 bases are TGTGCCAGCAGTTACTCAGTCGCCTACGAGCAGTACTTC. It is translated as CASSYSVAYEQYF.

This chain joins TRBV6-1 and TRBJ2-7; D gene ambiguous. The CDR3 has 14 amino acids. The V gene lost 8 bases and the J gene lost 6 bases, with 20 bases spanning the gap. The germline gives CDR1 MNHNS, CDR2 SASEGT. The CDR3 here is CASSFGNRFGEQYF. CDR3 DNA: TGTGCCAGCTCTTTCGGCAACCGGTTTGGCGAGCAGTACTTC.

This clonotype was recorded many times. This chain's CDR3 is CASSGGEAVTETQYF. In nucleotides, the CDR3 is TGTGCCAGCAGCGGAGGGGAGGCTGTGACGGAGACCCAGTACTTC. The chain uses TRBV12-3 or TRBV12-4 and TRBJ2-5; D may be TRBD2 (6 bases). With 6 bases removed from V and 5 bases from J, the gap between germline ends came to 19 bases. The CDR3 loop spans 15 amino acids.